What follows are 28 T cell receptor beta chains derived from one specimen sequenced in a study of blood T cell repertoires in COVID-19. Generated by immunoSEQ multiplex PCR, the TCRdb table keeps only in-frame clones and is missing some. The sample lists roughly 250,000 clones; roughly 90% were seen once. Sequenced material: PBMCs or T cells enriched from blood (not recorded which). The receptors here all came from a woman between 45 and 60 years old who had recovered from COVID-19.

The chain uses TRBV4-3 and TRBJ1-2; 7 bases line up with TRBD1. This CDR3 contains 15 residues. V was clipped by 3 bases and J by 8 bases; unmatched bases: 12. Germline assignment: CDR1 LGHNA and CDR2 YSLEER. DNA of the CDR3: TGCGCCAGCAGCCAGAATGTCGACAGGGCGGAAGGCTACACCTTC. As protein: CASSQNVDRAEGYTF.

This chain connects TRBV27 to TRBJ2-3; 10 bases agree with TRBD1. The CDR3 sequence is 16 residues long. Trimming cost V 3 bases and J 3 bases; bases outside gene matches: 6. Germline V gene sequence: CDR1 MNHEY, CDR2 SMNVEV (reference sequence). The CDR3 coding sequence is TGTGCCAGCAGTTTTCGGACAGGGGGTCAGACAGATACGCAGTATTTT. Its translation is CASSFRTGGQTDTQYF.

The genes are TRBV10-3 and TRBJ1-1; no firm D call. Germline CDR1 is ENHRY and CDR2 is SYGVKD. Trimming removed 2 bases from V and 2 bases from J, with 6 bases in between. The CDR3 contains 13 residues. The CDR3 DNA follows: TGTGCCATCAGTGAGAGACTAAACACTGAAGCTTTCTTT. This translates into CAISERLNTEAFF.

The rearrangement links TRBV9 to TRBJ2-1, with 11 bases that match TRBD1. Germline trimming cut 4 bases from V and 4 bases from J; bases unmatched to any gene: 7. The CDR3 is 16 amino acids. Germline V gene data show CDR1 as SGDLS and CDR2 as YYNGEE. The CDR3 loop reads CASSPWDRGFYNEQFF. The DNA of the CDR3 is TGTGCCAGCAGCCCCTGGGACAGGGGGTTTTACAATGAGCAGTTCTTC.

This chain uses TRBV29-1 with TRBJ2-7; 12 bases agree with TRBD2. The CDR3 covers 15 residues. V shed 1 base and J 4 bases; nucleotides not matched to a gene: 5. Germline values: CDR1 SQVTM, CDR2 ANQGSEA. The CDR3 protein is CSVEGGLAGNYEQYF. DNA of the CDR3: TGCAGCGTTGAAGGTGGACTAGCGGGGAATTACGAGCAGTACTTC.

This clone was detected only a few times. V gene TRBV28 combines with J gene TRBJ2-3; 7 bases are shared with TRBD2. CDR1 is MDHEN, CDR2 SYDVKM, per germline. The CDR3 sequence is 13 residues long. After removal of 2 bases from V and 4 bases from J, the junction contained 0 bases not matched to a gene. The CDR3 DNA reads TGTGCCAGCAGTTTAGCGGGAGCAGATACGCAGTATTTT. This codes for CASSLAGADTQYF.

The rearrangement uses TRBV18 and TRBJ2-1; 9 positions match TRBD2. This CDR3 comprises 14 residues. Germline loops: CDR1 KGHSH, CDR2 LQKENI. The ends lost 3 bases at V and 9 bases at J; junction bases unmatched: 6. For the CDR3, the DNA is TGTGCCAGCTCACCGCGGGAGGGCTTTAGTGAGCAGTTCTTC. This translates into CASSPREGFSEQFF. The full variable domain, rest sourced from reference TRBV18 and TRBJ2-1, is NAGVMQNPRHLVRRRGQEARLRCSPMKGHSHVYWYRQLPEEGLKFMVYLQKENIIDESGMPKERFSAEFPKEGPSILRIQQVVRGDSAAYFCASSPREGFSEQFFGPGTRLTVL.

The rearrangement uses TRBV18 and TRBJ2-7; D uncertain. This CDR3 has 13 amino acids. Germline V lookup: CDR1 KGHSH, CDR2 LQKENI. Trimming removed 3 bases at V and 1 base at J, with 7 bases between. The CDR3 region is CASSPVRSYEQYF. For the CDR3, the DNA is TGTGCCAGCTCACCTGTCCGTTCCTACGAGCAGTACTTC.

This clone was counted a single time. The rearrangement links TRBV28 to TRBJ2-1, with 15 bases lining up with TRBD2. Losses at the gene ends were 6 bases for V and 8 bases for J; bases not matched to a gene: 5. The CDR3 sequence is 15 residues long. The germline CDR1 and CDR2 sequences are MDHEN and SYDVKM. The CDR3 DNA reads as TGTGCCAGCAGCTCCGGACTAGCGGGAGGGGATGAGCAGTTCTTC. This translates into CASSSGLAGGDEQFF.

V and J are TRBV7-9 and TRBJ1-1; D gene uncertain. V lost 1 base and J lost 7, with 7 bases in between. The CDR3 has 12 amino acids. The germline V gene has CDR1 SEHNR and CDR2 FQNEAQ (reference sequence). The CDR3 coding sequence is TGTGCCAGCAGCTTAGTGGTCGGTGAAGCTTTCTTT. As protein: CASSLVVGEAFF.

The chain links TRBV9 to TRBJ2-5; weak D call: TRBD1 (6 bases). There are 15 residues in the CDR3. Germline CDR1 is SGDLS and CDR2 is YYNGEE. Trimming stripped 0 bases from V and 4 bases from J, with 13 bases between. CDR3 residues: CASSVGVDRIETQYF. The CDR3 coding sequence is TGTGCCAGCAGCGTAGGAGTAGACAGGATAGAGACCCAGTACTTC.

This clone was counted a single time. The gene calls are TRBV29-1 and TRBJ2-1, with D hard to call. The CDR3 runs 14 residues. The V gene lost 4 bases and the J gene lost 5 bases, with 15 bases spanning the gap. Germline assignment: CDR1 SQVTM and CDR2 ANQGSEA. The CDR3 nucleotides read TGCAGCGTTGCTCGGAGACCTAGAAACAATGAGCAGTTCTTC. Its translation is CSVARRPRNNEQFF.

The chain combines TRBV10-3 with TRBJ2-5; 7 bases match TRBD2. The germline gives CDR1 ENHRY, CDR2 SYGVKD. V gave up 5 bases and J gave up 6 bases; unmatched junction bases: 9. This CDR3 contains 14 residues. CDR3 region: CAISNAGDAKTQYF. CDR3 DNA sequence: TGTGCCATCAGTAACGCGGGAGACGCAAAGACCCAGTACTTC.

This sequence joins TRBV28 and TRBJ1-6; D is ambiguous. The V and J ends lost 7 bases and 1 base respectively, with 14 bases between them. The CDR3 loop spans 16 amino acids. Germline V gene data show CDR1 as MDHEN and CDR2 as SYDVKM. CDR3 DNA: TGTGCCAGCACCAAAGGGAGGACGTCCTATAATTCACCCCTCCACTTT. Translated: CASTKGRTSYNSPLHF.

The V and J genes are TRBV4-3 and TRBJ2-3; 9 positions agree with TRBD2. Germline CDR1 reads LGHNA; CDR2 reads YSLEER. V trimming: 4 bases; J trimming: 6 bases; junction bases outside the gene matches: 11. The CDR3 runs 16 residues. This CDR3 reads CASSLQTSGAGDTQYF. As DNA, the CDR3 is TGCGCCAGCAGCCTCCAGACTAGCGGAGCTGGGGATACGCAGTATTTT.

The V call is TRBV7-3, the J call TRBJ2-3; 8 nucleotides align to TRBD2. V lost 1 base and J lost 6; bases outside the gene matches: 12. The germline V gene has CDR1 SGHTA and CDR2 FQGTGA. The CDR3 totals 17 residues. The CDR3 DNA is TGTGCCAGCAGCTTAAGGTTGGGAGCGGGAGTTGGGGATACGCAGTATTTT. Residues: CASSLRLGAGVGDTQYF.

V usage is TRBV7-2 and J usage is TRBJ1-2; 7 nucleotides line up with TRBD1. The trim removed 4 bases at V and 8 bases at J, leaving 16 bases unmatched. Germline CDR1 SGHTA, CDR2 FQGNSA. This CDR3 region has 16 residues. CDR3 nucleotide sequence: TGTGCCAGCAGCTATACTGGGGGACAGCGGACGCTGGGCTACACCTTC. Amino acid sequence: CASSYTGGQRTLGYTF.

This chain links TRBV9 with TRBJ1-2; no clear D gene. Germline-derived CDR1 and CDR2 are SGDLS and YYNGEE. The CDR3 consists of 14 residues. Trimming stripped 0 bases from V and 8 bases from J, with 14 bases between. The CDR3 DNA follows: TGTGCCAGCAGCGTAGGTGCGGGCTTTTGGGGCTACACCTTC. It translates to CASSVGAGFWGYTF.

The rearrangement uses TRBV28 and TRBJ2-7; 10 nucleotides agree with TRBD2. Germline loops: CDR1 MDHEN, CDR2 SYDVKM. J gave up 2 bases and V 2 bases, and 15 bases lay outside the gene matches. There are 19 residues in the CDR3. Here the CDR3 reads CASSLGPGLAGDRAYEQYF. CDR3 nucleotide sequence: TGTGCCAGCAGTTTAGGCCCGGGGCTAGCGGGAGACCGAGCCTACGAGCAGTACTTC.

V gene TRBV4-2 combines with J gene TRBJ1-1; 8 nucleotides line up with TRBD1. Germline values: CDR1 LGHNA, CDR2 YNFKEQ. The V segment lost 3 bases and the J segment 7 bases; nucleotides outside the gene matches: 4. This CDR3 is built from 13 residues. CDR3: CASSQTGEFEAFF. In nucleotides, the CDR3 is TGTGCCAGCAGCCAGACAGGGGAGTTTGAAGCTTTCTTT.

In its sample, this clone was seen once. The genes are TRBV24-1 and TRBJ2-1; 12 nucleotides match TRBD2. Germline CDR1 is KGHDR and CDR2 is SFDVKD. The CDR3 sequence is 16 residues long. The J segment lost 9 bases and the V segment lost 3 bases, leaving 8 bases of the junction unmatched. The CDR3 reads CATSDLPSGRAGEQFF. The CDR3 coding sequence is TGTGCCACCAGTGATCTCCCTAGCGGGAGGGCCGGTGAGCAGTTCTTC.

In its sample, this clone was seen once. The CDR3 protein is CASSPTSGRAAGELFF. The CDR3 DNA reads as TGCGCCAGCAGCCCGACTAGCGGGAGGGCCGCCGGGGAGCTGTTTTTT. This chain connects TRBV5-1 to TRBJ2-2; 14 nucleotides line up with TRBD2. Germline-derived CDR1 and CDR2 are SGHRS and YFSETQ. CDR3 size: 16 residues. V lost 4 bases to trimming and J lost 6 bases; unmatched junction nucleotides: 5. Full variable domain (outside the CDR3, taken from reference TRBV5-1 and TRBJ2-2): KAGVTQTPRYLIKTRGQQVTLSCSPISGHRSVSWYQQTPGQGLQFLFEYFSETQRNKGNFPGRFSGRQFSNSRSEMNVSTLELGDSALYLCASSPTSGRAAGELFFGEGSRLTVL.

DNA for the CDR3: TGTGCCAGCAGTTTAAGGGGTGTGAGCTCTGGGGCCAACGTCCTGACTTTC. Translation gives CASSLRGVSSGANVLTF. The chain links TRBV27 to TRBJ2-6; D is perhaps TRBD1 (5 bases). Trimming took 2 bases from V and 0 from J, leaving 11 bases between them. The CDR3 extends over 17 amino acids. Germline V gene lookup returns CDR1 MNHEY and CDR2 SMNVEV (reference sequence).

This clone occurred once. The CDR3 DNA is TGTGCCAGCAGCGTAGCGTTAGAGCCAAACTATGGCTACACCTTC. Translation gives CASSVALEPNYGYTF. The genes are TRBV9 and TRBJ1-2; no clear D. Trimming took off 0 bases at V and 2 bases at J, with 11 bases between the two ends. Looked up from germline, CDR1 is SGDLS and CDR2 is YYNGEE. This CDR3 region has 15 residues.

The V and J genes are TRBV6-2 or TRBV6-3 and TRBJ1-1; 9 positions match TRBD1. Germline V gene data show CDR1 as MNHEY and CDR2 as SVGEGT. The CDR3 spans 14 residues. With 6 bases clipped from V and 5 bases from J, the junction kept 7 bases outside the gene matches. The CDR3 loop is CASSPRQGVTEAFF. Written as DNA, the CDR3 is TGTGCCAGCAGCCCCAGACAGGGGGTAACTGAAGCTTTCTTT.

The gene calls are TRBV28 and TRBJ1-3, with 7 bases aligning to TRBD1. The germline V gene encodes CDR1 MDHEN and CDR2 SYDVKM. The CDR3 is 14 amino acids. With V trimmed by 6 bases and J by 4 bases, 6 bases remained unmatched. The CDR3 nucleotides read TGTGCCAGCAGCCCGACAGGGTTCGGAAACACCATATATTTT. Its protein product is CASSPTGFGNTIYF. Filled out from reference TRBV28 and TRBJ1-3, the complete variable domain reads DVKVTQSSRYLVKRTGEKVFLECVQDMDHENMFWYRQDPGLGLRLIYFSYDVKMKEKGDIPEGYSVSREKKERFSLILESASTNQTSMYLCASSPTGFGNTIYFGEGSWLTVV.

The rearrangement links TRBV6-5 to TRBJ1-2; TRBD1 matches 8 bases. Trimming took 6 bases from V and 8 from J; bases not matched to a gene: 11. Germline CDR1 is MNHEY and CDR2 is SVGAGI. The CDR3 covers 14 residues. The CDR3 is CASSAPDRAGGYTF. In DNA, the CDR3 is TGTGCCAGCAGCGCCCCGGACAGGGCGGGCGGCTACACCTTC.

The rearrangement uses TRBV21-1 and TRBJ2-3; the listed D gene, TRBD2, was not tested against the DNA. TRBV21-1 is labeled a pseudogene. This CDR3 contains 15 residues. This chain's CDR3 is CASRRTSGRTDTQYF. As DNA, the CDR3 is TGTGCCAGCAGACGGACTAGCGGGAGGACAGATACGCAGTATTTT.